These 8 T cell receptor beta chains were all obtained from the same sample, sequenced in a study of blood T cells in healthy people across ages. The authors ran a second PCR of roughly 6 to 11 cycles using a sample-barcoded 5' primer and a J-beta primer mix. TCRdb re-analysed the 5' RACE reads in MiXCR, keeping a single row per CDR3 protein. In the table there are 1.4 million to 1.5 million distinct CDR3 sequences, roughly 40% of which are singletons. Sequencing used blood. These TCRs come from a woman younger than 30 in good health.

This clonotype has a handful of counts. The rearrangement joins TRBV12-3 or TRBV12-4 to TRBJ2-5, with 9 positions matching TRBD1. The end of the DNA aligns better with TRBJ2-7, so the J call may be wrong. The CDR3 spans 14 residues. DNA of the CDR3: TGTGCCAGCAGAGGACAGGGGTATAACTACGAGCAGTACTTC. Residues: CASRGQGYNYEQYF.

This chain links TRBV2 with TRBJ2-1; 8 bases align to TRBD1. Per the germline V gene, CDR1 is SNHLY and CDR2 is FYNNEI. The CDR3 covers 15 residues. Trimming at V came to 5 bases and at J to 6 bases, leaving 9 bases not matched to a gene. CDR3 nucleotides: TGTGCCAGCAGTCCTGGACAGGGTATGGCCAATGAGCAGTTCTTC. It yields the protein CASSPGQGMANEQFF.

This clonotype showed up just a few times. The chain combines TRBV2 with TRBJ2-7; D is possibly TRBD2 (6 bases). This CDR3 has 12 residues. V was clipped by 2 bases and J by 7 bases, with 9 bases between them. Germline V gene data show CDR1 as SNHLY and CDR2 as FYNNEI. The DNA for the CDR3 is TGTGCCAGCAGTGAATCAGGGAGGGAGCAGTACTTC. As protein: CASSESGREQYF.

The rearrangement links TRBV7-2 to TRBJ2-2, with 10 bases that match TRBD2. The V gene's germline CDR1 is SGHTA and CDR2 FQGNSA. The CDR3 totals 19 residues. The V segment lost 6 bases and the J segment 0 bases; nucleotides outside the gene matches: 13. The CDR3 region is CASSPNPGLAYANTGELFF. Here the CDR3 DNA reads TGTGCCAGCAGTCCAAATCCGGGACTAGCGTACGCGAACACCGGGGAGCTGTTTTTT.

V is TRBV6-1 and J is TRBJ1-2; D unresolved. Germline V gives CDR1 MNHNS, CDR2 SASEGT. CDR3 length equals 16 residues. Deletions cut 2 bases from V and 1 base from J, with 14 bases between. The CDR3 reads CASSEPAGGLNYGYTF. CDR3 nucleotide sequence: TGTGCCAGCAGTGAACCGGCCGGTGGCCTTAACTATGGCTACACCTTC.

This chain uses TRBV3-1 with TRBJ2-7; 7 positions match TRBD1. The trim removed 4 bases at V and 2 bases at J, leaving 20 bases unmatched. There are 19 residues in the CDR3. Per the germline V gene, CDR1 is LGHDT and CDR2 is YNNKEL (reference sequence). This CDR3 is CASSRPSTGVQLPTYEQYF. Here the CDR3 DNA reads TGTGCCAGCAGCCGGCCCTCAACAGGGGTCCAACTACCAACCTACGAGCAGTACTTC.

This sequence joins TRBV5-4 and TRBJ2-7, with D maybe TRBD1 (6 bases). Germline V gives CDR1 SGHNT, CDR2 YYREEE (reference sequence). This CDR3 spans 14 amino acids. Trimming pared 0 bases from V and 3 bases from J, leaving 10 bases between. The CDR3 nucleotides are TGTGCCAGCAGCTTGGACCAGGGGCTCTACGAGCAGTACTTC. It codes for CASSLDQGLYEQYF.

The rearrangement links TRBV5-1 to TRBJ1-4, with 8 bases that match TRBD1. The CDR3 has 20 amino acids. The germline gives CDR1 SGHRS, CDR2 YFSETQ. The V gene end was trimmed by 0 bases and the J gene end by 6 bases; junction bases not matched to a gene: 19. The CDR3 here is CASSLGSKAGGAFRDEKLFF. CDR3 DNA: TGCGCCAGCAGCTTGGGAAGCAAGGCAGGGGGCGCCTTCCGGGATGAAAAACTGTTTTTT.